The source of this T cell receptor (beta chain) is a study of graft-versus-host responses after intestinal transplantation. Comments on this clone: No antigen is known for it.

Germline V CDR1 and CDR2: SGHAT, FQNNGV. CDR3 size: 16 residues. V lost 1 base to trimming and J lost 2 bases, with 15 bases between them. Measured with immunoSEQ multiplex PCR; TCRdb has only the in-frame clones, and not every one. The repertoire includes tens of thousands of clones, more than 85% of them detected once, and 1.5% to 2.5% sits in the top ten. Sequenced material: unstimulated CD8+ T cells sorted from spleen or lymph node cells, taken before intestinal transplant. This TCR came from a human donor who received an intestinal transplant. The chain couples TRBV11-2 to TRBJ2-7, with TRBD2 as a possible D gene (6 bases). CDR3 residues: CASSLGRSGRAYEQYF. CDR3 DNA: TGTGCCAGCAGCTTAGGGAGGAGCGGGCGAGCCTACGAGCAGTACTTC.